The clone carrying this T cell receptor (beta chain) was detected only a few times. The length of the CDR3 is 16 residues. Germline CDR1 and CDR2: SGHKS and YYEKEE (reference sequence). V lost 1 base to trimming and J lost 11 bases; unmatched junction nucleotides: 10. Sequenced by immunoSEQ multiplex PCR; TCRdb stores in-frame clones only, minus some. Counted here are 40,000 to 45,000 clones, 90% occurring once; the ten biggest clones make up about 0.65%. This sample was included in a study of T cell changes during pregnancy in multiple sclerosis. This sequence joins TRBV5-5 and TRBJ1-6, with 9 bases identical to TRBD1. This TCR derives from a female donor with multiple sclerosis, enrolled in a pregnancy study. This material consisted of CD4+ T cells from peripheral blood mononuclear cells, taken before pregnancy. CDR3 in DNA: TGTGCCAGCAGCTTGTGGGGGACAGGGCCGGCGGCACCCCTCCACTTT. Its protein is CASSLWGTGPAAPLHF.